These T cell receptor beta chains were read from a single sample in a study of blood T cell repertoires in COVID-19. TCRdb's copy holds only in-frame clones and misses some; the assay was immunoSEQ multiplex PCR. The sample lists roughly 200,000 clones, about 88% seen once, with around 2% in the top ten. The sequencing sample was made of PBMCs or T cells enriched from blood (not recorded which). The receptor set was obtained from a woman aged 40 to 55 with acute COVID-19. The CDR3 runs from the conserved cysteine through the conserved F or W. D genes are given only for firm matches. Clone size is not always given. Where it is, it says once, few, many or a class for expanded clones.

V,size,J,D,length,DNA,CDR3
TRBV19,NA,TRBJ2-1,TRBD2,16,TGTGCCAGTAGTCCGTCCGGGACTAGTTCCTACAATGAGCAGTTCTTC,CASSPSGTSSYNEQFF
TRBV7-3,few,TRBJ1-1,NA,15,TGTGCCAGCAGCTTGGACGGACAGTTAAACACTGAAGCTTTCTTT,CASSLDGQLNTEAFF
TRBV7-9,NA,TRBJ1-4,NA,13,TGTGCCAGCAGCTTAACAGGGCAGGAAAAACTGTTTTTT,CASSLTGQEKLFF
TRBV28,few,TRBJ2-7,TRBD1,12,TGTGCCAGCAGTTTGACAGGGGTCGAGCAGTACTTC,CASSLTGVEQYF
TRBV18,NA,TRBJ1-1,TRBD1,17,TGTGCCAGCTCACGCCCAAAGAGGGGGGACAGGGGCACTGAAGCTTTCTTT,CASSRPKRGDRGTEAFF
TRBV27,NA,TRBJ1-5,NA,14,TGTGCCCCCAAATGGGGCAGCCGCAATCAGCCCCAGCATTTT,CAPKWGSRNQPQHF
TRBV3-1/TRBV3-2,NA,TRBJ2-7,NA,13,TGTGCCAGCAGCCCCCTCGGAAGGGAGGCGCAGTACTTC,CASSPLGREAQYF
TRBV7-9,once,TRBJ1-6,TRBD1,13,TGTGCCAGCAGCGGGACAGGAGGTTCACCCCTCCACTTT,CASSGTGGSPLHF
TRBV12-3/TRBV12-4,NA,TRBJ2-2,NA,12,TGTGCCAGCAGCCCCCGGGCCGGGGAGCTGTTTTTT,CASSPRAGELFF
TRBV10-3,once,TRBJ2-7,NA,14,TGTGCCATCACCCAGACGGGAGAACCGGGTGAGCAGTACTTC,CAITQTGEPGEQYF
TRBV3-1/TRBV3-2,NA,TRBJ2-1,TRBD1,15,TGTGCCAGCAGCCTGGACAGGGCTTCCTACAATGAGCAGTTCTTC,CASSLDRASYNEQFF
TRBV19,NA,TRBJ1-5,NA,14,TGTGCCAGTAGGGACACGGGGGGCAATCAGCCCCAGCATTTT,CASRDTGGNQPQHF
TRBV2,NA,TRBJ2-2,NA,13,TGTGCCGTTCGGGAGAGGAACACCGGGGAGCTGTTTTTT,CAVRERNTGELFF
TRBV2,NA,TRBJ1-5,NA,15,TGTGCCAGCAGGGATGACGGCAACTACAATCAGCCCCAGCATTTT,CASRDDGNYNQPQHF
TRBV6-5,few,TRBJ1-2,TRBD1,13,TGTGCCAGCAGCACGGACAGGAACTATGGCTACACCTTC,CASSTDRNYGYTF
TRBV7-3,NA,TRBJ2-4,NA,15,TGTGCCAGCAGCTCCGGACTCGGAGCCCAAAACATTCAGTACTTC,CASSSGLGAQNIQYF
TRBV19,NA,TRBJ1-1,NA,16,TGTGCCAGTAGTATGGCGGGGTTCTCAGTGAACACTGAAGCTTTCTTT,CASSMAGFSVNTEAFF
TRBV7-2,NA,TRBJ2-3,TRBD2,16,TGTGCCAGCAGCCCAAGTAGCGGGAGAGGCCCGGATACGCAGTATTTT,CASSPSSGRGPDTQYF
TRBV27,NA,TRBJ2-7,TRBD2,19,TGTGCCAGCAGTTTATCTGGGCTAGCGGGAGTTGGGGGCTCCTACGAGCAGTACTTC,CASSLSGLAGVGGSYEQYF
TRBV5-4,NA,TRBJ1-2,TRBD1,13,TGTGCCAGCAGCGGGGACAGAGGCTATGGCTACACCTTC,CASSGDRGYGYTF
TRBV15,NA,TRBJ2-2,TRBD2,17,TGTGCCACCAGGTGGGAGCGGGGGGGCCCCGGTCCCGGGGAGCTGTTTTTT,CATRWERGGPGPGELFF
TRBV7-2,NA,TRBJ2-7,TRBD2,15,TGTGCCAGCAGCTCGGGAGCGGGAGGACCCTACGAGCAGTACTTC,CASSSGAGGPYEQYF
TRBV7-9,NA,TRBJ1-3,NA,16,TGTGCCAGCAGCTTGGGAATCGGGAGCTCTGGAAACACCATATATTTT,CASSLGIGSSGNTIYF
TRBV7-9,NA,TRBJ1-4,TRBD1,15,TGTGCCAGCAGCTTAGATCCAGGGGGGAATGAAAAACTGTTTTTT,CASSLDPGGNEKLFF
TRBV4-1,few,TRBJ2-7,TRBD2,19,TGCGCCAGCAGCCTCGAGGCCCCGGGACTAGCGGGGGGGTCCTACGAGCAGTACTTC,CASSLEAPGLAGGSYEQYF
TRBV6-5,NA,TRBJ1-2,NA,14,TGTGCCAGCAGCGCGAGCCGGGACATCTATGGCTACACCTTC,CASSASRDIYGYTF
TRBV28,NA,TRBJ1-6,TRBD1,16,TGTGCCAGCCGGTCAGGGGGCTTCTCCTATAATTCACCCCTCCACTTT,CASRSGGFSYNSPLHF
TRBV3-1/TRBV3-2,NA,TRBJ2-1,TRBD2,17,TGTGCCAGCAGCCAACTTGAGCGGGAGTTGGTTATAAATGAGCAGTTCTTC,CASSQLERELVINEQFF
TRBV19,NA,TRBJ1-6,TRBD1,15,TGTGCCAGTAACCTCCGGACAGGGGCGAATTCACCCCTCCACTTT,CASNLRTGANSPLHF
TRBV25-1,NA,TRBJ1-2,NA,13,TGTGCCAGCAGTGAAGGGACACTCTATGGCTACACCTTC,CASSEGTLYGYTF
TRBV9,once,TRBJ1-1,NA,14,TGTGCCAGCAGCGTATTTGAGGAGAACACTGAAGCTTTCTTT,CASSVFEENTEAFF
TRBV19,NA,TRBJ2-7,TRBD1,13,TGTGCCAGTAGCCCGACAGGGTCCAACGAGCAGTACTTC,CASSPTGSNEQYF
TRBV4-3,NA,TRBJ1-2,NA,15,TGCGCCAGCAGCCAAGACCCAGGGCCTTCCTATGGCTACACCTTC,CASSQDPGPSYGYTF
TRBV19,NA,TRBJ2-3,NA,13,TGTGCCAGTAGCAGTATCGACTTTGGTACGCAGTATTTT,CASSSIDFGTQYF
TRBV6-2/TRBV6-3,NA,TRBJ2-7,TRBD2,15,TGTGCCAGCAGTGCGGGACTAGCGGGAGTAGGCGAGCAGTACTTC,CASSAGLAGVGEQYF
TRBV7-2,NA,TRBJ2-7,NA,17,TGTGCCAGCAGCTTAGAGGTGTGGGGCGGGGATTCCTACGAGCAGTACTTC,CASSLEVWGGDSYEQYF
TRBV19,NA,TRBJ2-7,NA,12,TGTGCCAGTTCGGGCAGGGACTACGAGCAGTACTTC,CASSGRDYEQYF
TRBV28,NA,TRBJ1-2,TRBD1,14,TGTGCCAGCAGTCCAGGACAGGGGGGCTATGGCTACACCTTC,CASSPGQGGYGYTF
TRBV7-9,once,TRBJ2-3,TRBD2,16,TGTGCCAGCAGTTATACTAGCGGGGGGTTCACAGATACGCAGTATTTT,CASSYTSGGFTDTQYF
TRBV12-3/TRBV12-4,NA,TRBJ1-4,NA,12,TGTGCCTGCGCCAGGCCTAATGAAAAACTGTTTTTT,CACARPNEKLFF
TRBV18,NA,TRBJ1-1,NA,15,TGTGCCAGCTCACCCCGTTCGACAGAGAACACTGAAGCTTTCTTT,CASSPRSTENTEAFF
TRBV19,NA,TRBJ2-5,NA,13,TGTGCCAGTAGTATCTCGGGTGGCGAGACCCAGTACTTC,CASSISGGETQYF
TRBV7-2,NA,TRBJ2-7,TRBD1,15,TGTGCCAGCAGCTTATCGACAGGGGGAAAGTACGAGCAGTACTTC,CASSLSTGGKYEQYF
TRBV5-6,once,TRBJ1-1,TRBD1,14,TGTGCCAGCAGCTCACTCTCAGGGGGCTCTGTAGCTTTCTTT,CASSSLSGGSVAFF
TRBV3-1/TRBV3-2,once,TRBJ2-1,TRBD2,18,TGTGCCAGCAGCCTCAGACTAGCGGGGGGAAACTCCTACAATGAGCAGTTCTTC,CASSLRLAGGNSYNEQFF
TRBV18,NA,TRBJ2-1,NA,15,TGTGCCAGCTCCCCCTCAGGGAGGTCCTACAATGAGCAGTTCTTC,CASSPSGRSYNEQFF
TRBV28,NA,TRBJ1-5,NA,14,TGTGCCAGCAGCCTAGAAAACGGCAATCAGCCCCAGCATTTT,CASSLENGNQPQHF